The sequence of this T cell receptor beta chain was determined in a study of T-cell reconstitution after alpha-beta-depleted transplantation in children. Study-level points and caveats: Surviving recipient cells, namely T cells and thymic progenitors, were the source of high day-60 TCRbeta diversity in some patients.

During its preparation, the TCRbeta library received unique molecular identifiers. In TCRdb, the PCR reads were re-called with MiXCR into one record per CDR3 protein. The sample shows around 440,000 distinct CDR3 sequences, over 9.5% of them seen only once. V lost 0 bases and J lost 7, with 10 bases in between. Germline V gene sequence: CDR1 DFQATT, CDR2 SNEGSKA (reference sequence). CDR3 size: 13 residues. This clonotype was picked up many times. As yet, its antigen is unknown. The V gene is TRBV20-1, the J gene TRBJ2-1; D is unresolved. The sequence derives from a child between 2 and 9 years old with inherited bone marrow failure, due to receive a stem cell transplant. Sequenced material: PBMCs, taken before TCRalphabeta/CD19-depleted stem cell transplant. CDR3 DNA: TGCAGTGCTAGAGACAGCCGCGGAAATGAGCAGTTCTTC. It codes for CSARDSRGNEQFF.